These T cell receptor beta chains were read from a single sample in a study of blood T cell repertoires in COVID-19. The data were produced by immunoSEQ multiplex PCR, yet TCRdb's version contains in-frame clones alone and is incomplete. Of some 190,000 clones in the sample, 84% were seen once. The sample was peripheral blood. The receptors derive from a human donor in a cohort sampled during active COVID-19. CDR3s include the opening cysteine and the closing phenylalanine or tryptophan. A D gene is named only where the DNA matches it firmly. For some rows the clone size is stated as once, few or many, or as a class when expanded; others skip it.

size: .
V: TRBV2
length: 12
D: .
J: TRBJ1-5
DNA: TGTGCCAGCAGTGCCGGGAATGGCCCCCAGCATTTT
CDR3: CASSAGNGPQHF

size: .
V: TRBV19
length: 15
D: TRBD1
J: TRBJ2-1
DNA: TGTGCCAGTAGTATAGGACAGGGGATCTACAATGAGCAGTTCTTC
CDR3: CASSIGQGIYNEQFF

size: once
V: TRBV5-1
length: 14
D: .
J: TRBJ2-2
DNA: TGCGCCAGCAGCTTGGTTGGGGCCTTGGGGGAGCTGTTTTTT
CDR3: CASSLVGALGELFF

size: .
V: TRBV27
length: 14
D: .
J: TRBJ1-1
DNA: TGTGCCAGCAGTTTAGCCGCGGGGAACACTGAAGCTTTCTTT
CDR3: CASSLAAGNTEAFF

size: .
V: TRBV6-6
length: 13
D: .
J: TRBJ2-3
DNA: TGTGCCAGCAGTTATGGCGGGACAGATACGCAGTATTTT
CDR3: CASSYGGTDTQYF

size: .
V: TRBV20-1
length: 14
D: .
J: TRBJ2-2
DNA: TGCAGTGCTAGTTCCAGGGGAGTCGCCGGGGAGCTGTTTTTT
CDR3: CSASSRGVAGELFF

size: .
V: TRBV6-5
length: 15
D: .
J: TRBJ2-3
DNA: TGTGCCAGCAAGCGTTCGGGACAATGGACAGATACGCAGTATTTT
CDR3: CASKRSGQWTDTQYF

size: .
V: TRBV9
length: 15
D: TRBD1
J: TRBJ2-1
DNA: TGTGCCAGCAGCGGCCCGGGGACAGTCTACAATGAGCAGTTCTTC
CDR3: CASSGPGTVYNEQFF

size: .
V: TRBV9
length: 14
D: .
J: TRBJ2-3
DNA: TGTGCCAGCAGCGCTTACAGGGGCACAGATACGCAGTATTTT
CDR3: CASSAYRGTDTQYF

size: .
V: TRBV19
length: 14
D: .
J: TRBJ2-1
DNA: TGTGCCAGCCAGTTCAGGGAATCGGGCAATGAGCAGTTCTTC
CDR3: CASQFRESGNEQFF

size: .
V: TRBV28
length: 14
D: TRBD1
J: TRBJ2-1
DNA: TGTGCCAGCAGTCCCCCTCAGACAGGGGGTGAGCAGTTCTTC
CDR3: CASSPPQTGGEQFF